Listed here are 7 T cell receptor beta chains from one sample, sequenced in a study of T cell responses to AZD1222 COVID-19 vaccine (dated by TCRdb to the early 2020s). The time point label, as the study defines it: about 28 days (+/-7) after the second vaccine dose. Libraries came from the immunoSEQ multiplex PCR assay. TCRdb re-hosts the immuneACCESS table, in-frame sequences only. Its copies lack some clones; in the studies checked, an unresolved V gene accounts for under half of them, and the cause for the rest is not known. The sample includes 4,000 to 5,000 clones, with about nine tenths observed a single time. The ten largest clonotypes hold around 4.9% of the sample. The material sequenced was peripheral blood, taken 28 days after the second AZD1222 dose. The receptors derive from an adult who received the AZD1222 COVID-19 vaccine.

The rearrangement links TRBV28 to TRBJ1-5; D is unresolved. Germline V CDR1 and CDR2: MDHEN, SYDVKM. Deletions cut 1 base from V and 0 bases from J, with 10 bases between. CDR3 length equals 16 residues. CDR3 protein: CASSLLVGNSNQPQHF. The CDR3, as DNA: TGTGCCAGCAGTTTATTGGTAGGGAATAGCAATCAGCCCCAGCATTTT.

V and J are TRBV7-9 and TRBJ1-1, with a tentative D call TRBD1 (6 bases). CDR1 is SEHNR and CDR2 is FQNEAQ in the germline V gene (reference sequence). This CDR3 region has 14 residues. The germline V and J ends were trimmed by 5 bases and 0 bases, with 10 bases remaining between them. The CDR3 DNA follows: TGTGCCAGCAGCCGAGGACAGTTGAACACTGAAGCTTTCTTT. Translating gives CASSRGQLNTEAFF. The whole variable domain, remainder taken from reference TRBV7-9 and TRBJ1-1, is DTGVSQNPRHKITKRGQNVTFRCDPISEHNRLYWYRQTLGQGPEFLTYFQNEAQLEKSRLLSDRFSAERPKGSFSTLEIQRTEQGDSAMYLCASSRGQLNTEAFFGQGTRLTVV.

The chain is built from TRBV7-8 and TRBJ2-7; 8 bases fit TRBD1. CDR1 is SGHVS and CDR2 is FQNEAQ in the germline V gene. Losses at the gene ends were 5 bases for V and 2 bases for J; bases not matched to a gene: 5. There are 14 residues in the CDR3. As DNA, the CDR3 is TGTGCCAGCAGCATCGGACAGGGCGCCTACGAGCAGTACTTC. Amino acids: CASSIGQGAYEQYF. The whole variable domain, filled in from reference TRBV7-8 and TRBJ2-7, reads GAGVSQSPRYKVAKRGQDVALRCDPISGHVSLFWYQQALGQGPEFLTYFQNEAQLDKSGLPSDRFFAERPEGSVSTLKIQRTQQEDSAVYLCASSIGQGAYEQYFGPGTRLTVT.

The V gene is TRBV7-2, the J gene TRBJ2-3; no reliable D call. This CDR3 region has 15 residues. Germline-derived CDR1 and CDR2 are SGHTA and FQGNSA. Between the trimmed V and J ends, which lost 5 bases and 2 bases, there was a span of 14 bases. The CDR3 sequence is CASSQQRTITDTQYF. CDR3 in DNA: TGTGCCAGCAGCCAACAACGGACGATCACAGATACGCAGTATTTT.

V gene TRBV24-1 combines with J gene TRBJ2-1; TRBD2 aligns across 7 bases. The germline CDR1 and CDR2 sequences are KGHDR and SFDVKD. V gave up 0 bases and J gave up 8 bases; unmatched junction bases: 9. This CDR3 is built from 16 residues. CDR3 nucleotide sequence: TGTGCCACCAGTGATTTGTGGGGGAGGGCTATCCATGAGCAGTTCTTC. Translated: CATSDLWGRAIHEQFF.

The J gene is TRBJ2-1, the V gene TRBV5-1; D is tentatively TRBD1 or TRBD2 (6 bases each). The CDR3 spans 16 residues. Germline V gene sequence: CDR1 SGHRS, CDR2 YFSETQ. V was cut by 1 base and J by 2 bases, with 13 bases left in between. Here the CDR3 reads CASSLWRGVAYNEQFF. As DNA, the CDR3 is TGCGCCAGCAGCTTGTGGAGGGGGGTCGCCTACAATGAGCAGTTCTTC. The variable domain in full, with the rest retrieved from reference TRBV5-1 and TRBJ2-1, is KAGVTQTPRYLIKTRGQQVTLSCSPISGHRSVSWYQQTPGQGLQFLFEYFSETQRNKGNFPGRFSGRQFSNSRSEMNVSTLELGDSALYLCASSLWRGVAYNEQFFGPGTRLTVL.

This clone turned up a few times. The rearrangement uses TRBV28 and TRBJ1-1, with TRBD1 as a possible D gene (5 bases). CDR3 length equals 18 residues. The V end was cut by 3 bases, the J end by 2 bases, with 22 bases between. In germline, CDR1 is MDHEN, CDR2 SYDVKM. CDR3 coding DNA: TGTGCCAGCAGTTTTATGTGGGGTCGTCCAGGGATTAACACTGAAGCTTTCTTT. Amino acid sequence: CASSFMWGRPGINTEAFF. The variable domain in full, with the rest retrieved from reference TRBV28 and TRBJ1-1, is DVKVTQSSRYLVKRTGEKVFLECVQDMDHENMFWYRQDPGLGLRLIYFSYDVKMKEKGDIPEGYSVSREKKERFSLILESASTNQTSMYLCASSFMWGRPGINTEAFFGQGTRLTVV.